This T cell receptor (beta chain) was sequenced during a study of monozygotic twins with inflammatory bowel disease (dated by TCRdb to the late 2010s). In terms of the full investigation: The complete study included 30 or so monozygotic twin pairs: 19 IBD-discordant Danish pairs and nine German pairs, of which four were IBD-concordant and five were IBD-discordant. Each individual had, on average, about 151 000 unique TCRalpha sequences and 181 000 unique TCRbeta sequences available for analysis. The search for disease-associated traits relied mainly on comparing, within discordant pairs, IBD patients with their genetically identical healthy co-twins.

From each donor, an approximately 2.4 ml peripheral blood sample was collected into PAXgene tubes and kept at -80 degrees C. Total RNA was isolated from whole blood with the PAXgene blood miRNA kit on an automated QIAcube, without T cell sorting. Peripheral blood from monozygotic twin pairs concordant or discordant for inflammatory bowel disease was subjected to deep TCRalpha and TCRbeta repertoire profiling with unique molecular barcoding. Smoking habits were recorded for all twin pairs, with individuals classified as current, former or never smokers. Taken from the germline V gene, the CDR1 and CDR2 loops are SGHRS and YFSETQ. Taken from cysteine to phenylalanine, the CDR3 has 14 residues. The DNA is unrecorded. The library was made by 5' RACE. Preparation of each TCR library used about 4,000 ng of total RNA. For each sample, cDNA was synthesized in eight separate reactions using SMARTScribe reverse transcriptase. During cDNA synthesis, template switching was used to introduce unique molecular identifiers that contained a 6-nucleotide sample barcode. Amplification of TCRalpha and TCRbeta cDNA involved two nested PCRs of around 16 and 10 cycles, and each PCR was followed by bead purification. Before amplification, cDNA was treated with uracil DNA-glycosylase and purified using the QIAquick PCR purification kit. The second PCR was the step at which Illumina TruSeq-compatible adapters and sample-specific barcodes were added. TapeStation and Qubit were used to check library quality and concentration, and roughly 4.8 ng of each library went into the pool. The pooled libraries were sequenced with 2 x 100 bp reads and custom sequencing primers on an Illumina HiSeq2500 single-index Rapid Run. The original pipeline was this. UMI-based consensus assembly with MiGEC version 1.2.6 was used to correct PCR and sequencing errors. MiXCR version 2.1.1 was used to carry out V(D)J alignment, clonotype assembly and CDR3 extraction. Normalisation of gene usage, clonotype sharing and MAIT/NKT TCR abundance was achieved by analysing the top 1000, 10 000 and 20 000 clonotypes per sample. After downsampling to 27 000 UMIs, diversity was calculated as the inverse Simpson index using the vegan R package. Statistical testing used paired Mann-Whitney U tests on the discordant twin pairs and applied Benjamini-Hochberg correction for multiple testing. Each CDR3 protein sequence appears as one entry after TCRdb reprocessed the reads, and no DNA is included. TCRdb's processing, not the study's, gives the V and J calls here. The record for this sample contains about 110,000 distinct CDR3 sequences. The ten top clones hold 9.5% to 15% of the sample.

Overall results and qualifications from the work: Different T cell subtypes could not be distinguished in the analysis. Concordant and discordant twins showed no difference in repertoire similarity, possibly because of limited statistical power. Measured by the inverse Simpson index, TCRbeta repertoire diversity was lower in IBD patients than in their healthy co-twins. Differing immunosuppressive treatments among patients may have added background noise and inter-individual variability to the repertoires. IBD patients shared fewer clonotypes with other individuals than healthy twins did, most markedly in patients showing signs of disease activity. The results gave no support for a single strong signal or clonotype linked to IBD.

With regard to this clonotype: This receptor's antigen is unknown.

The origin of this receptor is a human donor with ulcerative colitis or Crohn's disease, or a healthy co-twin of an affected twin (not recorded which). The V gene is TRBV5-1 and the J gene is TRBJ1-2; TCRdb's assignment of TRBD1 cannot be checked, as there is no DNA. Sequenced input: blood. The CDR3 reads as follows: CASSEDRGLEDYTF.